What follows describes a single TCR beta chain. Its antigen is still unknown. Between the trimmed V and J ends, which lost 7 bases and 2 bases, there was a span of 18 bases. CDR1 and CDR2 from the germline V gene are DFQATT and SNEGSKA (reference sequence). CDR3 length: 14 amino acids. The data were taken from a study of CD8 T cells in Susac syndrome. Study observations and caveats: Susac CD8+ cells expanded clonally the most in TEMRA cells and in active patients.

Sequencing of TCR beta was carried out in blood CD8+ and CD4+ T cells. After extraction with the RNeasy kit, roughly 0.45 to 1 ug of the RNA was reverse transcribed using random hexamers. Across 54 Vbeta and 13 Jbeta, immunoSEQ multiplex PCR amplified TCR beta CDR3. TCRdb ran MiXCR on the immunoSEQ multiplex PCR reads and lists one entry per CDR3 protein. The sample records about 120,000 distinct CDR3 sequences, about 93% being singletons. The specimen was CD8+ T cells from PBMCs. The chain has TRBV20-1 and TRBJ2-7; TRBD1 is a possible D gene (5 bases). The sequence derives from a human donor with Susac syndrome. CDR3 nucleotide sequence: TGCAGTGTGGTTTCGCCAGGGAACCCCTACGAGCAGTACTTC. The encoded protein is CSVVSPGNPYEQYF.